This passage covers 9 T cell receptor beta chains from one sample sequenced in a study of T cells after yellow fever vaccination. TCRdb re-called the 5' RACE reads with MiXCR, one entry per CDR3 protein. The sample holds 300,000 to 400,000 distinct CDR3 sequences, 7.5% to 9% seen once. This sample comprised PBMCs, obtained on the day of the first yellow fever vaccination. These receptors were collected from a man aged 18 to 29 who received the YFV17D yellow fever vaccine.

This clonotype has ten or more counts. The chain combines TRBV7-3 with TRBJ2-1; 9 bases agree with TRBD2. CDR1 SGHTA and CDR2 FQGTGA come from the germline V gene. V was clipped by 3 bases and J by 4 bases; unmatched bases: 4. This CDR3 has 15 amino acids. CDR3 nucleotide sequence: TGTGCCAGCAGCTTGGCGGGGGGGGCTTACAATGAGCAGTTCTTC. Amino acid sequence: CASSLAGGAYNEQFF. The entire variable domain, with the rest obtained from reference TRBV7-3 and TRBJ2-1, is as follows: GAGVSQTPSNKVTEKGKYVELRCDPISGHTALYWYRQSLGQGPEFLIYFQGTGAADDSGLPNDRFFAVRPEGSVSTLKIQRTERGDSAVYLCASSLAGGAYNEQFFGPGTRLTVL.

This clonotype occurred a few times. The CDR3 reads CASSLGLSTGSEQYV. Here the CDR3 DNA reads TGTGCCAGCAGCTTGGGGTTATCTACAGGATCCGAGCAGTACGTC. This chain links TRBV5-5 with TRBJ2-7; perhaps TRBD1 as D (5 bases). The CDR3 totals 15 residues. V was shortened by 0 bases and J by 6 bases, with 16 bases between the two germline ends. Germline-derived CDR1 and CDR2 are SGHKS and YYEKEE (reference sequence).

This clonotype showed up just a few times. The chain combines TRBV3-1 with TRBJ2-7; maybe TRBD2 (5 bases). This CDR3 has 11 amino acids. Germline CDR1 LGHDT, CDR2 YNNKEL (reference sequence). V lost 3 bases, J lost 7 bases, and 7 bases lay in between. This CDR3 is CASSQDWEQYF. The CDR3, as DNA: TGTGCCAGCAGCCAGGACTGGGAGCAGTACTTC.

Only a few counts were recorded for this clonotype. The genes are TRBV9 and TRBJ2-2; TRBD2 matches 11 bases. The CDR3 covers 17 residues. Trimming cost V 3 bases and J 1 base; bases outside gene matches: 5. Germline assignment: CDR1 SGDLS and CDR2 YYNGEE. The CDR3: CASSGRLAGQNTGELFF. CDR3 nucleotides: TGTGCCAGCAGCGGCCGACTAGCGGGGCAGAACACCGGGGAGCTGTTTTTT. The full variable domain, in which reference TRBV9 and TRBJ2-2 provide the parts outside the CDR3, is DSGVTQTPKHLITATGQRVTLRCSPRSGDLSVYWYQQSLDQGLQFLIQYYNGEERAKGNILERFSAQQFPDLHSELNLSSLELGDSALYFCASSGRLAGQNTGELFFGEGSRLTVL.

This clonotype was detected a few times. The rearrangement links TRBV15 to TRBJ1-5; a weak D match, TRBD1 (5 bases). CDR1 is LNHNV, CDR2 YYDKDF, per germline (reference sequence). The CDR3 length is 14 residues. Between the trimmed V and J ends, which lost 0 bases and 3 bases, there was a span of 6 bases. The CDR3 loop reads CATSREGTNQPQHF. The CDR3 region has the DNA TGTGCCACCAGCAGAGAAGGGACCAATCAGCCCCAGCATTTT.

This clonotype was detected ten times or more. V usage is TRBV7-8 and J usage is TRBJ2-7, with TRBD2 as a possible D gene (6 bases). In germline, CDR1 is SGHVS, CDR2 FQNEAQ. The length of the CDR3 is 16 residues. The V and J ends lost 1 base and 1 base respectively, with 14 bases between them. This CDR3 reads CASSLGGGPGSYEQYF. Here the CDR3 DNA reads TGTGCCAGCAGCTTAGGGGGAGGACCGGGGTCCTACGAGCAGTACTTC.

This clonotype was observed a few times. The V call is TRBV25-1, the J call TRBJ2-3; D is unclear. The CDR3 covers 16 residues. V was pared by 4 bases and J by 1 base, with 15 bases between. The germline CDR1 and CDR2 sequences are MGHDK and SYGVNS. The chain's CDR3 is CASSGPWGWGTDTQYF. DNA of the CDR3: TGTGCCAGCAGTGGCCCCTGGGGATGGGGCACAGATACGCAGTATTTT.

This clonotype was detected only a few times. The genes are TRBV4-1 and TRBJ2-1, with D tentatively TRBD1 (5 bases). Per the germline V gene, CDR1 is MGHRA and CDR2 is YSYEKL. Trimming left V 3 bases short and J 0 bases short, with 9 bases between. CDR3 length: 15 residues. CDR3 residues: CASSQGPSSYNEQFF. CDR3 sequence (DNA): TGCGCCAGCAGCCAGGGGCCCAGCTCCTACAATGAGCAGTTCTTC.

The CDR3 protein is CASSSEGLSLHF. The CDR3 DNA sequence: TGTGCCAGCTCATCGGAGGGCTTATCCCTCCACTTT. The V and J genes are TRBV12-3 or TRBV12-4 and TRBJ1-6, with D hard to call. Trimming cost V 8 bases and J 14 bases, with 16 bases left between them. The CDR3 extends over 12 amino acids.